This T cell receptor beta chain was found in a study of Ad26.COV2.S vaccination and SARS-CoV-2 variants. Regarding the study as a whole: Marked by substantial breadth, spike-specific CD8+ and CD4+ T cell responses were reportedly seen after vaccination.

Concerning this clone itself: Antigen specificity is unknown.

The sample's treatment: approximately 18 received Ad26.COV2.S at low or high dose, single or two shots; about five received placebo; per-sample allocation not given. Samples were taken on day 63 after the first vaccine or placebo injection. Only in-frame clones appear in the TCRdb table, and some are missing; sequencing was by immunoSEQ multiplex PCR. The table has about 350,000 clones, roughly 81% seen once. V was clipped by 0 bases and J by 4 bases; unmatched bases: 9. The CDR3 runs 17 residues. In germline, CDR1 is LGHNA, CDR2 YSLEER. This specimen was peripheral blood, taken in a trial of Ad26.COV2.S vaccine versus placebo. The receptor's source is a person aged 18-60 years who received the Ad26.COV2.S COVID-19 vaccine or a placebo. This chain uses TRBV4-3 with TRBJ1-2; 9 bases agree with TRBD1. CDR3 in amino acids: CASSQDPVGTGSYGYTF. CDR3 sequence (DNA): TGCGCCAGCAGCCAAGATCCGGTAGGGACAGGGAGCTATGGCTACACCTTC.